Below are 20 T cell receptor beta chains sequenced from a single sample in a study. Generated by immunoSEQ multiplex PCR, the TCRdb table keeps only in-frame clones and is missing some. Here the sample spans tens of thousands of clones, 85% to 95% being singletons. Sequencing was done on a sample of PBMCs. All receptors come from a man in his forties with rheumatoid arthritis.

The sample holds one count of this clone. CDR3 protein: CASTDRQGTNEKLFF. The CDR3 region has the DNA TGTGCCAGTACCGACCGACAGGGAACTAATGAAAAACTGTTTTTT. J is TRBJ1-4 and V is TRBV19; 7 bases map to TRBD1. Germline CDR1 reads LNHDA; CDR2 reads SQIVND (reference sequence). Trimming removed 7 bases from V and 1 base from J; junction bases left unmatched: 6. The CDR3 has 15 residues.

The rearrangement uses TRBV29-1 and TRBJ2-2; 7 bases line up with TRBD2. Germline assignment: CDR1 SQVTM and CDR2 ANQGSEA. The CDR3 spans 17 residues. Trimming cost V 1 base and J 3 bases; bases outside gene matches: 11. CDR3 in DNA: TGCAGCGTTGAAGCTCAAGGACTAGACCCCCACACCGGGGAGCTGTTTTTT. Amino acid sequence: CSVEAQGLDPHTGELFF.

In its sample, this clone was seen once. This chain links TRBV7-2 with TRBJ1-1, with TRBD1 as a possible D gene (5 bases). CDR1 and CDR2 (germline): SGHTA, FQGNSA. V gave up 3 bases and J gave up 4 bases, with 9 bases separating them. The CDR3 has 13 residues. CDR3 coding DNA: TGTGCCAGCAGCTTGAAGGGGACCACTGAAGCTTTCTTT. It codes for CASSLKGTTEAFF.

The V and J genes are TRBV3-1 (or the pseudogene TRBV3-2) and TRBJ2-5, with D possibly matching TRBD2 (5 bases). This CDR3 contains 15 residues. Germline CDR1 and CDR2: LGHDT and YNNKEL (reference sequence). Trimming removed 0 bases from V and 5 bases from J, with 13 bases in between. CDR3 nucleotide sequence: TGTGCCAGCAGCCAAGATGTAGGAGGCCGGGAGACCCAGTACTTC. It yields the protein CASSQDVGGRETQYF.

The J gene is TRBJ1-5, the V gene TRBV18, with 7 bases identical to TRBD1. The CDR3 contains 17 residues. Per germline, CDR1 KGHSH and CDR2 LQKENI. Unmatched junction bases numbered 12, after V lost 3 bases and J lost 4 bases. CDR3 in DNA: TGTGCCAGCTCACCGCAGGGGGGGCAGGGCAATAATCAGCCCCAGCATTTT. Amino acids: CASSPQGGQGNNQPQHF.

The chain combines TRBV27 with TRBJ2-1; 8 bases are shared with TRBD1. V shed 5 bases and J 7 bases; nucleotides not matched to a gene: 4. Germline V CDR1 and CDR2: MNHEY, SMNVEV (reference sequence). The CDR3 covers 13 residues. The CDR3 loop is CASSRTGLNEQFF. DNA for the CDR3: TGTGCCAGCAGTAGGACAGGGCTGAATGAGCAGTTCTTC.

The V gene is TRBV10-3, the J gene TRBJ2-7, with 9 bases fitting TRBD1. CDR3 length: 13 amino acids. The J segment lost 4 bases and the V segment lost 6 bases, leaving 4 bases of the junction unmatched. Germline assignment: CDR1 ENHRY and CDR2 SYGVKD. Here the CDR3 reads CAISRDREYEQYF. CDR3 DNA: TGTGCCATCAGCCGGGACAGGGAATACGAGCAGTACTTC.

This clone was picked up one time. The rearrangement links TRBV29-1 to TRBJ1-5; the D gene is possibly TRBD1 (5 bases). The CDR3 totals 14 residues. Deletions cut 7 bases from V and 3 bases from J, with 16 bases between. Germline V gene lookup returns CDR1 SQVTM and CDR2 ANQGSEA. DNA for the CDR3: TGCAGCGCACAGAGTGAGGACACCAATCAGCCCCAGCATTTT. The encoded protein is CSAQSEDTNQPQHF.

V and J are TRBV7-9 and TRBJ1-5, with 8 bases identical to TRBD1. The junction had 8 bases not matched to a gene; V was cut back by 4 bases and J by 6 bases. The CDR3 contains 15 residues. Germline values: CDR1 SEHNR, CDR2 FQNEAQ (reference sequence). DNA for the CDR3: TGTGCCAGCAGCTCAGGGGGCAGGGGATTTCAGCCCCAGCATTTT. Its translation: CASSSGGRGFQPQHF.

The rearrangement joins TRBV2 to TRBJ1-1; TRBD1 might be the D (5 bases). Trimming removed 3 bases from V and 12 bases from J, with 11 bases in between. Germline V gene sequence: CDR1 SNHLY, CDR2 FYNNEI. CDR3 length: 11 residues. The CDR3 bases are TGTGCCAGCAGTGAGGGACCGCTGACTTTCTTT. It yields the protein CASSEGPLTFF.

The V and J genes are TRBV4-3 and TRBJ2-3, with D unclear. CDR1 LGHNA and CDR2 YSLEER come from the germline V gene. The CDR3 spans 15 residues. V lost 4 bases to trimming and J lost 7 bases, with 18 bases between them. CDR3 sequence (DNA): TGCGCCAGCAGCCCAGAATCTGGGTCCGGGCATACGCAGTATTTT. Amino acids: CASSPESGSGHTQYF.

Here the CDR3 reads CASSVGQGFSNYGYTF. CDR3 in DNA: TGTGCCAGCAGCGTAGGGCAGGGGTTCTCCAACTATGGCTACACCTTC. This sequence joins TRBV9 and TRBJ1-2; D is possibly TRBD1 (6 bases). The germline gives CDR1 SGDLS, CDR2 YYNGEE. CDR3 length: 16 residues. V was clipped by 0 bases and J by 2 bases, with 14 bases between them. The full variable domain, its missing parts supplied by reference TRBV9 and TRBJ1-2, is DSGVTQTPKHLITATGQRVTLRCSPRSGDLSVYWYQQSLDQGLQFLIQYYNGEERAKGNILERFSAQQFPDLHSELNLSSLELGDSALYFCASSVGQGFSNYGYTFGSGTRLTVV.

The chain has TRBV7-2 and TRBJ2-7, with TRBD1 matching 8 bases. J lost 6 bases, V lost 5 bases, and 9 bases had no gene match. The germline gives CDR1 SGHTA, CDR2 FQGNSA. The CDR3 is 14 residues long. CDR3 nucleotide sequence: TGTGCCAGCAGCCAGTCACAGGGGGTGGGCGAGCAGTACTTC. Amino acid sequence: CASSQSQGVGEQYF.

V and J are TRBV6-5 and TRBJ1-4; maybe TRBD1 (6 bases). CDR1 and CDR2 (germline): MNHEY, SVGAGI. CDR3 length: 14 amino acids. V lost 5 bases to trimming and J lost 7 bases, with 14 bases between them. The CDR3 DNA reads TGTGCCAGCAGTCCTCGACAGGAGACTGAAAAACTGTTTTTT. Protein sequence: CASSPRQETEKLFF.

This clone was found once. For the CDR3, the DNA is TGTGCCAGCAGCCAAGATCGACAGGGGAGATCCTACAATGAGCAGTTCTTC. Protein product: CASSQDRQGRSYNEQFF. V and J are TRBV3-1 (or the pseudogene TRBV3-2) and TRBJ2-1; 8 nucleotides line up with TRBD1. Germline lookup yields CDR1 LGHDT and CDR2 YNNKEL (reference sequence). The CDR3 totals 17 residues. V lost 0 bases, J lost 1 base, and 5 bases stayed unmatched.

This clone appeared once. V gene TRBV7-9 combines with J gene TRBJ2-7; 7 nucleotides match TRBD1. The CDR3 sequence is 12 residues long. Germline assignment: CDR1 SEHNR and CDR2 FQNEAQ (reference sequence). V trimming: 5 bases; J trimming: 4 bases; junction bases outside the gene matches: 2. Written as DNA, the CDR3 is TGTGCCAGCAGCCCGGACAGGTACGAGCAGTACTTC. Amino acid sequence: CASSPDRYEQYF. The whole variable domain, filled in from reference TRBV7-9 and TRBJ2-7, reads DTGVSQNPRHKITKRGQNVTFRCDPISEHNRLYWYRQTLGQGPEFLTYFQNEAQLEKSRLLSDRFSAERPKGSFSTLEIQRTEQGDSAMYLCASSPDRYEQYFGPGTRLTVT.

The chain recombines TRBV5-1 with TRBJ2-5; D uncertain. Deletions cut 0 bases from V and 4 bases from J, with 7 bases between. The germline gives CDR1 SGHRS, CDR2 YFSETQ. The CDR3 spans 13 residues. In DNA, the CDR3 is TGCGCCAGCAGCTTGGGTGTATCAGAGACCCAGTACTTC. As protein: CASSLGVSETQYF.

The chain links TRBV3-1 (or the pseudogene TRBV3-2) to TRBJ1-3; D is uncertain. The V end was cut by 0 bases, the J end by 2 bases, with 8 bases between. CDR1 is LGHDT and CDR2 is YNNKEL in the germline V gene (reference sequence). The CDR3 covers 15 residues. The CDR3 here is CASSQERGTGNTIYF. In DNA form, the CDR3 reads TGTGCCAGCAGCCAAGAGCGGGGTACTGGAAACACCATATATTTT.

This clone was recorded only once. The gene calls are TRBV11-1 and TRBJ2-2; no reliable D call. Germline lookup yields CDR1 SGHAT and CDR2 FQDESV (reference sequence). The V end lost 0 bases, the J end lost 5 bases, and 4 bases lay between the germline ends. The CDR3 has 13 residues. Written as DNA, the CDR3 is TGTGCCAGCAGCTTAGCGGCTACCGGGGAGCTGTTTTTT. Its protein product is CASSLAATGELFF. Together with reference TRBV11-1 and TRBJ2-2, the CDR3 gives the full variable domain: EAEVAQSPRYKITEKSQAVAFWCDPISGHATLYWYRQILGQGPELLVQFQDESVVDDSQLPKDRFSAERLKGVDSTLKIQPAELGDSAMYLCASSLAATGELFFGEGSRLTVL.

The chain uses TRBV28 and TRBJ2-7, with D tentatively TRBD2 (6 bases). The V end was cut by 4 bases, the J end by 5 bases, with 18 bases between. The CDR3 has 15 residues. The germline V gene has CDR1 MDHEN and CDR2 SYDVKM. The CDR3 region is CASSYTGATKDEQYF. Here the CDR3 DNA reads TGTGCCAGCAGTTATACGGGAGCCACCAAGGACGAGCAGTACTTC.